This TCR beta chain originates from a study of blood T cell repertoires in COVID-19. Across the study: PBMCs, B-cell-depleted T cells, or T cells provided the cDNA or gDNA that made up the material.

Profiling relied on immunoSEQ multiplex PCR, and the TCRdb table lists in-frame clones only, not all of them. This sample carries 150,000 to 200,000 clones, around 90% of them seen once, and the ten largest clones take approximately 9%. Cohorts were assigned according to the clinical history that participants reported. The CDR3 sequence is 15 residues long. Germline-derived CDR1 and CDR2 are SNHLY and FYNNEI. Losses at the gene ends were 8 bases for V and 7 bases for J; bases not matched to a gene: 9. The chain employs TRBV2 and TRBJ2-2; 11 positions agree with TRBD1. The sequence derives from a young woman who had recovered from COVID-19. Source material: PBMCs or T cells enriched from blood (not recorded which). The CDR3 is CASWKGQGENGELFF. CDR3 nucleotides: TGTGCCAGCTGGAAGGGACAGGGGGAGAACGGGGAGCTGTTTTTT.